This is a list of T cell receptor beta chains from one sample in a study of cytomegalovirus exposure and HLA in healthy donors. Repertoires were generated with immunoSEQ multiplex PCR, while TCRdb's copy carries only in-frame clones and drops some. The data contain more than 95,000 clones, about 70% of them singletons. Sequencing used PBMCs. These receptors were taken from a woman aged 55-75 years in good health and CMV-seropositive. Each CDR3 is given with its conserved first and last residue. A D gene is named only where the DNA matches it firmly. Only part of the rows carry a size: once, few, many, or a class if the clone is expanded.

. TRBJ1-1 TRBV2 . CASSELGQTNTEAFF TGTGCCAGCAGTGAATTGGGCCAGACGAACACTGAAGCTTTCTTT
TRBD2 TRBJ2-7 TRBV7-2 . CASSFRTSGGQAYEQYF TGTGCCAGCAGCTTCCGAACTAGCGGGGGTCAGGCCTACGAGCAGTACTTC
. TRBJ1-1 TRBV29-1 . CSVVGTLSTEAFF TGCAGCGTTGTAGGGACATTGAGCACTGAAGCTTTCTTT
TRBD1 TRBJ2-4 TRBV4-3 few CASSQGNGDSQYF TGCGCCAGCAGCCAAGGTAACGGGGACAGTCAGTACTTC
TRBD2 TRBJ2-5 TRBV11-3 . CASSRTSGRWETQYF TGTGCCAGCAGCCGGACTAGCGGGAGGTGGGAGACCCAGTACTTC
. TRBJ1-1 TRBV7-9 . CASSSHDWQNTEAFF TGTGCCAGCAGCTCCCATGACTGGCAAAACACTGAAGCTTTCTTT
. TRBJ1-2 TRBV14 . CASSQRGRDRRNYGYTF TGTGCCAGCAGCCAAAGGGGCAGGGATAGACGAAACTATGGCTACACCTTC
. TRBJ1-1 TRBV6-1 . CASSGRYHTEAFF TGTGCCAGCAGTGGGAGGTACCACACTGAAGCTTTCTTT
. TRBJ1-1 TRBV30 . CAWRSVMNTEAFF TGTGCCTGGAGGTCAGTAATGAACACTGAAGCTTTCTTT
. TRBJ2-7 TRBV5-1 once CASSLGFYSSYEQYF TGCGCCAGCAGCTTGGGCTTCTATAGCTCCTACGAGCAGTACTTC
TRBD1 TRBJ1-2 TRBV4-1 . CASSRTGTHYGYTF TGCGCCAGCAGTCGGACAGGGACCCACTATGGCTACACCTTC
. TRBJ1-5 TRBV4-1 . CASSQDGFQPQHF TGCGCCAGCAGCCAAGACGGTTTTCAGCCCCAGCATTTT
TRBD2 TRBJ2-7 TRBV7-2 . CASTYSGGPYEQYF TGTGCCAGCACCTATAGCGGGGGGCCCTACGAGCAGTACTTC
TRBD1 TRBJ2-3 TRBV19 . CASSNPPSSGQLRTDTQYF TGTGCCAGTAGTAACCCACCCTCCTCGGGACAGCTCCGCACAGATACGCAGTATTTT
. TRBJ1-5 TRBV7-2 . CASSLGTRASLNRPQHF TGTGCCAGCAGCTTAGGCACGAGGGCATCTCTAAACCGGCCCCAGCATTTT
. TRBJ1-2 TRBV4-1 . CASSPPGNSGYTF TGCGCCAGCAGCCCCCCAGGGAATTCTGGCTACACCTTC
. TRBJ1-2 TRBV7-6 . CASSLRESDGYTF TGTGCCAGCAGCTTACGGGAAAGCGACGGCTACACCTTC
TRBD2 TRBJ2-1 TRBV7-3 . CASSRGVAGDGEQFF TGTGCCAGCAGCCGTGGGGTAGCGGGGGATGGTGAGCAGTTCTTC
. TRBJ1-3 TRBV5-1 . CASSLGPGLGNTIYF TGCGCCAGCAGCTTGGGTCCGGGACTCGGAAACACCATATATTTT
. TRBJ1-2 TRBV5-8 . CASSPRGGYGYTF TGTGCCAGCAGCCCCCGGGGGGGCTATGGCTACACCTTC
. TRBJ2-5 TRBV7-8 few CASSPRGGGETQYF TGTGCCAGCAGCCCCCGCGGGGGCGGAGAGACCCAGTACTTC
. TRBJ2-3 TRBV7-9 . CASSFLVDLTDTQYF TGTGCCAGCAGCTTCCTAGTAGACTTAACAGATACGCAGTATTTT
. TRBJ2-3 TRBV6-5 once CASSYSTASTDTQYF TGTGCCAGCAGTTACTCGACAGCTAGCACAGATACGCAGTATTTT